The 4 T cell receptor beta chains below come from one sample, sequenced in a study of shared clonotypes between healthy human individuals. Sequencing used immunoSEQ multiplex PCR; TCRdb keeps in-frame clones, though not all of them. The sample shows some 2,400,000 clones, around 95% of them seen only once. Input material: naive CD4+ T cells sorted from blood. Subset denoted: CD45RA+ positively selected. The receptors were gathered from a man aged 18 to 29 in good health.

The chain combines TRBV29-1 with TRBJ2-5; D remains ambiguous. This CDR3 has 13 residues. Looked up from germline, CDR1 is SQVTM and CDR2 is ANQGSEA. V was clipped by 4 bases and J by 1 base, with 10 bases between them. CDR3 DNA sequence: TGCAGCGTTGCGGTCGTGATCCAAGAGACCCAGTACTTC. It specifies CSVAVVIQETQYF.

CDR3 sequence (DNA): TGCGCCAGCAGCCAAGTTGAACAGGGGGCGAGATTCCCCGGGGAGCTGTTTTTT. The encoded protein is CASSQVEQGARFPGELFF. The rearrangement links TRBV4-1 to TRBJ2-2; 9 bases are a match to TRBD1. The V segment lost 1 base and the J segment 6 bases; nucleotides outside the gene matches: 12. The CDR3 sequence is 18 residues long. The germline V gene has CDR1 MGHRA and CDR2 YSYEKL.

Worth noting for this clone: Other DNA sequences from this sample encode an identical CDR3 as well. The chain combines TRBV11-3 with TRBJ2-3, with unresolved D. The germline V gene has CDR1 SGHNT and CDR2 YENEEA. This CDR3 is built from 12 residues. V was clipped by 4 bases and J by 6 bases, with 8 bases between them. CDR3 DNA: TGTGCCAGCAGCTCAAATACGGATACGCAGTATTTT. Residues: CASSSNTDTQYF.

V is TRBV7-9 and J is TRBJ1-2; no clear D gene. The CDR3 is 14 amino acids. Trimming left V 5 bases short and J 3 bases short, with 13 bases between. Germline V CDR1 and CDR2: SEHNR, FQNEAQ (reference sequence). CDR3 loop: CASSERTQHYGYTF. The CDR3 nucleotides read TGTGCCAGCAGCGAAAGGACCCAGCACTATGGCTACACCTTC.